This T cell receptor (beta chain) is from a study of patients and donors after allogeneic stem cell transplantation. TCRdb re-called the RT-PCR reads through MiXCR, storing one row per CDR3 protein. The sample lists about 410,000 distinct CDR3 sequences; roughly 17% were seen once. This clonotype was counted only a few times. CDR3 length: 15 amino acids. The germline V gene encodes CDR1 SGHRS and CDR2 YFSETQ. V shed 4 bases and J shed 6 bases, with 14 bases lying between them. The gene calls are TRBV5-1 and TRBJ1-6; a possible D gene is TRBD1 (6 bases). This clonotype originated in a human donor who was either an allogeneic HSCT recipient or a stem cell or donor lymphocyte infusion donor (not recorded which). It is not recorded whose cells these are; they may come from a transplant donor. What was sequenced was blood, either unsorted or a sorted T cell fraction (not recorded which). CDR3 DNA: TGCGCCAGCAGCCTGCCCGGACAGATTAATTCACCCCTCCACTTT. Encoded protein: CASSLPGQINSPLHF.